The 16 T cell receptor beta chains given below trace back to one sample, sequenced in a study of blood T cell repertoires in COVID-19. Here immunoSEQ multiplex PCR was the method, and the copy in TCRdb shows in-frame clones only, minus some. The sample holds about 390,000 clones, around 87% seen once. Sequencing was performed on peripheral blood. The receptors originated from a woman aged 55-70 years with COVID-19, enrolled during active disease.

The V call is TRBV2, the J call TRBJ1-5; perhaps TRBD1 as D (6 bases). Germline V gives CDR1 SNHLY, CDR2 FYNNEI. With 1 base removed from V and 1 base from J, the gap between germline ends came to 8 bases. The CDR3 loop spans 15 amino acids. CDR3 amino acids: CASSEGGLSNQPQHF. The CDR3 DNA is TGTGCCAGCAGTGAAGGGGGGCTGAGCAATCAGCCCCAGCATTTT.

The genes are TRBV28 and TRBJ2-7; TRBD2 matches at 11 bases. The CDR3 runs 15 residues. The V gene end was trimmed by 5 bases and the J gene end by 4 bases; junction bases not matched to a gene: 7. Germline V gives CDR1 MDHEN, CDR2 SYDVKM. The CDR3 loop reads CASSKTSGEHYEQYF. The CDR3 region has the DNA TGTGCCAGCAGTAAGACTAGCGGGGAACATTACGAGCAGTACTTC.

The genes are TRBV7-8 and TRBJ1-2, with 7 bases identical to TRBD1. The CDR3 runs 14 residues. The junction had 11 bases not matched to a gene; V was cut back by 5 bases and J by 8 bases. The germline gives CDR1 SGHVS, CDR2 FQNEAQ. CDR3 nucleotides: TGTGCCAGCAGCCAACGGGACAGTAGAACGGGCTACACCTTC. It is translated as CASSQRDSRTGYTF. Full variable domain (rest looked up from reference TRBV7-8 and TRBJ1-2): GAGVSQSPRYKVAKRGQDVALRCDPISGHVSLFWYQQALGQGPEFLTYFQNEAQLDKSGLPSDRFFAERPEGSVSTLKIQRTQQEDSAVYLCASSQRDSRTGYTFGSGTRLTVV.

The CDR3 nucleotides read TGTGCCAGCAGCCTCTTGCGGGGGGGCCCCGGGGAGCTGTTTTTT. Its protein is CASSLLRGGPGELFF. The V gene is TRBV4-2, the J gene TRBJ2-2, with 9 bases aligning to TRBD2. CDR1 is LGHNA, CDR2 YNFKEQ, per germline. Losses at the gene ends were 4 bases for V and 6 bases for J; bases not matched to a gene: 6. This CDR3 has 15 residues.

The gene calls are TRBV30 and TRBJ2-7, with 8 bases that match TRBD1. Germline CDR1 and CDR2: GTSNPN and SVGIG (reference sequence). The CDR3 extends over 15 amino acids. J was trimmed by 2 bases and V by 2 bases; bases with no gene match: 8. The CDR3 sequence: CAWSQGQGMTYEQYF. DNA for the CDR3: TGTGCCTGGAGTCAAGGACAGGGAATGACCTACGAGCAGTACTTC.

The chain recombines TRBV7-2 with TRBJ2-5; D is possibly TRBD2 (6 bases). Germline V gives CDR1 SGHTA, CDR2 FQGNSA. Trimming removed 8 bases at V and 6 bases at J, with 22 bases between. CDR3 size: 15 residues. The CDR3 bases are TGTGCCAGCCCCAACCGACCGGGGGTCATGCAGACCCAGTACTTC. Protein product: CASPNRPGVMQTQYF.

V is TRBV18 and J is TRBJ1-2, with D unclear. The germline gives CDR1 KGHSH, CDR2 LQKENI. Trimming left V 6 bases short and J 2 bases short, with 10 bases between. This CDR3 has 13 amino acids. This CDR3 reads CASSQDINYGYTF. The CDR3, as DNA: TGTGCCAGCTCTCAAGACATAAACTATGGCTACACCTTC.

The CDR3 DNA is TGTGCCAGCAGCCAAAGACTAGCGGGGGGCTTCTACGAGCAGTACTTC. Its protein product is CASSQRLAGGFYEQYF. The chain combines TRBV7-2 with TRBJ2-7; 13 positions agree with TRBD2. The CDR3 is made up of 16 amino acids. Trimming at V came to 5 bases and at J to 3 bases, leaving 7 bases not matched to a gene. Looked up from germline, CDR1 is SGHTA and CDR2 is FQGNSA.

This clone appeared a few times. V and J are TRBV5-1 and TRBJ2-1; 8 nucleotides align to TRBD1. The J segment lost 8 bases and the V segment lost 0 bases, leaving 10 bases of the junction unmatched. This CDR3 is built from 16 residues. The V gene's germline CDR1 is SGHRS and CDR2 YFSETQ. CDR3 region: CASSLAPGQVFDEQFF. The CDR3 coding sequence is TGCGCCAGCAGCTTGGCCCCGGGACAGGTCTTCGATGAGCAGTTCTTC.

The V gene is TRBV5-1, the J gene TRBJ2-4; a weak D match, TRBD2 (7 bases). Between the trimmed V and J ends, which lost 0 bases and 8 bases, there was a span of 12 bases. This CDR3 contains 14 residues. The germline V gene has CDR1 SGHRS and CDR2 YFSETQ. The CDR3: CASSLVAGADIQYF. The DNA of the CDR3 is TGCGCCAGCAGCTTGGTTGCGGGGGCGGACATTCAGTACTTC.

This clone has just a few counts. V is TRBV19 and J is TRBJ1-4, with D perhaps TRBD1 (6 bases). CDR1 LNHDA and CDR2 SQIVND come from the germline V gene (reference sequence). The CDR3 runs to 13 residues. The ends were cut back, 8 bases at V and 7 bases at J, with 14 bases in the middle. CDR3 amino acids: CASLDSDIEKLFF. Here the CDR3 DNA reads TGTGCCAGTCTGGACAGCGACATTGAAAAACTGTTTTTT.

The rearrangement uses TRBV9 and TRBJ1-2; D ambiguous. V lost 0 bases to trimming and J lost 4 bases, with 13 bases between them. There are 15 residues in the CDR3. Germline-derived CDR1 and CDR2 are SGDLS and YYNGEE. CDR3 residues: CASSVGDTLLYGYTF. The CDR3 bases are TGTGCCAGCAGCGTAGGAGACACCCTCCTCTATGGCTACACCTTC.

This clone was counted only a few times. The rearrangement joins TRBV6-5 to TRBJ1-5; 10 nucleotides line up with TRBD1. CDR1 is MNHEY, CDR2 SVGAGI, per germline. This CDR3 has 16 residues. The trim removed 2 bases at V and 7 bases at J, leaving 8 bases unmatched. The CDR3 DNA reads as TGTGCCAGCAGTTACGGGACAGGGGTGGGAGGGCAGCCCCAGCATTTT. It specifies CASSYGTGVGGQPQHF.

V and J are TRBV27 and TRBJ2-3; a possible D gene is TRBD2 (6 bases). Trimming pared 2 bases from V and 6 bases from J, leaving 12 bases between. The CDR3 sequence is 14 residues long. Germline V gene sequence: CDR1 MNHEY, CDR2 SMNVEV (reference sequence). The CDR3: CASSLDLGRDTQYF. CDR3 nucleotides: TGTGCCAGCAGTTTAGATCTGGGGAGGGATACGCAGTATTTT.

V usage is TRBV28 and J usage is TRBJ1-1; D not resolved. The CDR3 is 14 residues long. The germline V gene encodes CDR1 MDHEN and CDR2 SYDVKM. V was trimmed by 3 bases and J by 1 base, leaving 9 bases between them. The CDR3 DNA reads TGTGCCAGCAGTTTGCGGCAGCCGAACACTGAAGCTTTCTTT. Residues: CASSLRQPNTEAFF.

The rearrangement uses TRBV5-1 and TRBJ2-6; 8 nucleotides match TRBD1. The CDR3 extends over 17 amino acids. V lost 4 bases, J lost 0 bases, and 6 bases stayed unmatched. Germline V CDR1 and CDR2: SGHRS, YFSETQ. This CDR3 reads CASSKTGVNSGANVLTF. CDR3 bases: TGCGCCAGCAGCAAGACAGGGGTCAACTCTGGGGCCAACGTCCTGACTTTC.